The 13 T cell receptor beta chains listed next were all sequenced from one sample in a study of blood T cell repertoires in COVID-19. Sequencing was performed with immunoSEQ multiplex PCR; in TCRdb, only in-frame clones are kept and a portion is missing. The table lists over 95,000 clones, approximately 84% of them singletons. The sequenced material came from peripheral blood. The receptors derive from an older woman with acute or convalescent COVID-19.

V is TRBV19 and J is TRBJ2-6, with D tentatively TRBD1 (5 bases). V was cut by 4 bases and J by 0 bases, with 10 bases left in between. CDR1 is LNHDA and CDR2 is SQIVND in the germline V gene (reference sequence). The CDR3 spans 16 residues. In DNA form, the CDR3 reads TGTGCCAGTAGTACTACAGGCTACTCTGGGGCCAACGTCCTGACTTTC. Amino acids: CASSTTGYSGANVLTF.

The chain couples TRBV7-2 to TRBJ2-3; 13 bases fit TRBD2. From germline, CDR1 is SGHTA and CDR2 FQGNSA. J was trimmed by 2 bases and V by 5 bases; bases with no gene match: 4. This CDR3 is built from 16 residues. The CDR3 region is CASSQTSGGPTDTQYF. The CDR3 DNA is TGTGCCAGCAGCCAGACTAGCGGGGGGCCCACAGATACGCAGTATTTT.

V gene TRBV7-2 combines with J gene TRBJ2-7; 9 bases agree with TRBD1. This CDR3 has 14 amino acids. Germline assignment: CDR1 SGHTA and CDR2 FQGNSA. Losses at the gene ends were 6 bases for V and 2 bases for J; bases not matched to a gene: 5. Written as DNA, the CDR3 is TGTGCCAGCAGTGAGGGGACAGGGCCCTACGAGCAGTACTTC. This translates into CASSEGTGPYEQYF.

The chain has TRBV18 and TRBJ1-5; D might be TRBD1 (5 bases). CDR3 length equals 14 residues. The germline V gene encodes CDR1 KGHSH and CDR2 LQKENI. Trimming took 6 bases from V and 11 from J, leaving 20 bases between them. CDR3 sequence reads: CASSQTEGTTSQHF. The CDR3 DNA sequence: TGTGCCAGCTCTCAGACAGAAGGTACCACGTCCCAGCATTTT.

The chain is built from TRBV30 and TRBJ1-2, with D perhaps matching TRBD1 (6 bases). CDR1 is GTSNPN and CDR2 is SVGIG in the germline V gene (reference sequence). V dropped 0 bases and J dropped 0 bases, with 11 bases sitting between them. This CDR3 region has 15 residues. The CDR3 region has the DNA TGTGCCTGGAGTGTGGGGGCCAGTACTAACTATGGCTACACCTTC. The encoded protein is CAWSVGASTNYGYTF.

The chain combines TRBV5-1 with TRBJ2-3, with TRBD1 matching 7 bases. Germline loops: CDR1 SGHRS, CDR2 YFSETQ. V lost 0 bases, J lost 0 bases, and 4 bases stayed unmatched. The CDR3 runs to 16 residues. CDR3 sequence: CASSLGTGFSTDTQYF. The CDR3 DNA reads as TGCGCCAGCAGCTTGGGGACAGGATTTAGCACAGATACGCAGTATTTT.

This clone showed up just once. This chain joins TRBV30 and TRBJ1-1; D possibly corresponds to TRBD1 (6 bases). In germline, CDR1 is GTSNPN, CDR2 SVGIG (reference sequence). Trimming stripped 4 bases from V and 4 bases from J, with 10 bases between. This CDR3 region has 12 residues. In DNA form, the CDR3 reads TGTGCCTGGAACAGGGTAAGCACTGAAGCTTTCTTT. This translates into CAWNRVSTEAFF.

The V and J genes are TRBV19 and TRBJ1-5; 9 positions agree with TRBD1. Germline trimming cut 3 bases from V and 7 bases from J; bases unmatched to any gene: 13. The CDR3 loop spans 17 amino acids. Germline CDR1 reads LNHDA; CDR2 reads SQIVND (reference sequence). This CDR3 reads CASSMVLGTGFGQPQHF. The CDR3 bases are TGTGCCAGTAGTATGGTCTTGGGGACAGGGTTTGGACAGCCCCAGCATTTT.

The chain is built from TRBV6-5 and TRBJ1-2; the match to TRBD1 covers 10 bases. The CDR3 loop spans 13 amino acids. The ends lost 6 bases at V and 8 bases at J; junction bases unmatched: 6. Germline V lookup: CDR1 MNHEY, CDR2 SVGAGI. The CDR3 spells CASRETGGAGYTF. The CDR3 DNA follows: TGTGCCAGCAGGGAGACAGGGGGCGCCGGCTACACCTTC.

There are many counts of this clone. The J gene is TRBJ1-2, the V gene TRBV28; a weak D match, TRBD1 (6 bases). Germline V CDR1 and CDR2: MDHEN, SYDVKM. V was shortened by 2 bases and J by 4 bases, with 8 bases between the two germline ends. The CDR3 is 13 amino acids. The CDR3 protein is CASSLTGTYGYTF. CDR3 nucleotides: TGTGCCAGCAGTTTAACAGGGACCTATGGCTACACCTTC.

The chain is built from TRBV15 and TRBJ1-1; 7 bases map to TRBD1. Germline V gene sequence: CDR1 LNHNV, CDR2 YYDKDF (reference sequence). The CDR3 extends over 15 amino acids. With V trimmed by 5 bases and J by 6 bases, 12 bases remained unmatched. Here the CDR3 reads CATSPRDREFPEAFF. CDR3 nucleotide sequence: TGTGCCACCAGCCCCCGCGACAGGGAATTTCCTGAAGCTTTCTTT.

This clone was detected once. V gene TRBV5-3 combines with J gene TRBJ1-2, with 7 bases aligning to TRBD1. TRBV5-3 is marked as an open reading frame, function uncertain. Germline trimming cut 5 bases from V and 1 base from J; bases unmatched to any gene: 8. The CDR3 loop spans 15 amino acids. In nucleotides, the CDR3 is TGTGCCAGAAGTCGCCGGGACAGTCGTAACTATGGCTACACCTTC. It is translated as CARSRRDSRNYGYTF.

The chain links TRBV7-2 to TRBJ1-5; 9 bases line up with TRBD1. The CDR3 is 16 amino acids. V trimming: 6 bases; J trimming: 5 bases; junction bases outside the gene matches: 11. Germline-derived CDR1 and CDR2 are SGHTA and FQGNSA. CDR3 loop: CASSLTYRGPDQPQHF. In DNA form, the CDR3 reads TGTGCCAGCAGTTTAACCTACAGGGGGCCGGATCAGCCCCAGCATTTT.